This passage covers 6 T cell receptor beta chains from one sample sequenced in a study of CD8 T cells in Susac syndrome. An input of 0.5 to 1 ug of RNA was subjected to reverse transcription using random hexamers. TCRdb re-derived calls from the immunoSEQ multiplex PCR reads in MiXCR, one entry per CDR3 protein. The sample contains a few hundred thousand distinct CDR3 sequences, about 94% of which appear only once. The sequenced material came from CD8+ T cells from PBMCs. Every receptor here comes from a human donor with multiple sclerosis.

CDR3 in DNA: TGTGCCAGCAGTTCGGGACTAGCGCTGGGGAACGAGCAGTACTTC. This gives the protein CASSSGLALGNEQYF. This chain links TRBV27 with TRBJ2-7; 10 bases align to TRBD2. The CDR3 contains 15 residues. Germline loops: CDR1 MNHEY, CDR2 SMNVEV (reference sequence). The trim removed 4 bases at V and 5 bases at J, leaving 8 bases unmatched.

V is TRBV6-5 and J is TRBJ2-7; D gene ambiguous. The V end lost 0 bases, the J end lost 6 bases, and 12 bases lay between the germline ends. CDR3 length equals 14 residues. Germline CDR1 is MNHEY and CDR2 is SVGAGI. The CDR3 DNA reads TGTGCCAGCAGTTACTCGGGATCTACCGGCGAGCAGTACTTC. Translated, it gives CASSYSGSTGEQYF.

CDR3 loop: CASSPGGGGKKLFF. The CDR3 nucleotides read TGTGCCAGCAGCCCTGGAGGGGGCGGCAAAAAACTGTTTTTT. The chain carries TRBV9 and TRBJ1-4, with 7 bases fitting TRBD1. Germline CDR1 reads SGDLS; CDR2 reads YYNGEE. This CDR3 spans 14 amino acids. Trimming removed 4 bases from V and 9 bases from J; junction bases left unmatched: 9.

V and J are TRBV7-9 and TRBJ1-1, with a weak D call TRBD1 (6 bases). Trimming removed 4 bases at V and 2 bases at J, with 14 bases between. Germline-derived CDR1 and CDR2 are SEHNR and FQNEAQ (reference sequence). There are 15 residues in the CDR3. CDR3 DNA sequence: TGTGCCAGCAGCTCGAACACAGGGATTAACACTGAAGCTTTCTTT. Translating it yields CASSSNTGINTEAFF.

This sequence joins TRBV12-3 or TRBV12-4 and TRBJ2-7, with TRBD2 matching over 9 bases. Losses at the gene ends were 2 bases for V and 2 bases for J; bases not matched to a gene: 1. The CDR3 length is 14 residues. The CDR3 bases are TGTGCCAGCAGTTTACTAGCGGGACCCTACGAGCAGTACTTC. Protein product: CASSLLAGPYEQYF.

The sample holds one count of this clonotype. The CDR3 protein is CASSQQGESYEQYF. CDR3 DNA: TGCGCCAGCAGCCAACAGGGGGAAAGCTACGAGCAGTACTTC. This rearrangement joins TRBV4-1 to TRBJ2-7; 7 positions agree with TRBD1. V trimming: 2 bases; J trimming: 3 bases; junction bases outside the gene matches: 4. The germline CDR1 and CDR2 sequences are MGHRA and YSYEKL. This CDR3 is built from 14 residues.